Only one count was recorded for the clone carrying this T cell receptor beta chain. This record comes from a study of blood T cell repertoires in COVID-19. Study summary: Acute and convalescent COVID-19 samples came from the United States, Italy and Spain. Sources were T cells, B-cell-depleted T cells, or PBMCs; the material itself was cDNA or gDNA.

Seattle patient enrollment occurred during active infection, with longitudinal follow-up thereafter. In the original analysis: Estimated nucleated cell counts came from reference gene primer amplification. Generated by immunoSEQ multiplex PCR, the TCRdb table keeps only in-frame clones and is missing some. That table is the source of V, J and clone size, and D and trimming were worked out from the DNA. The sample lists roughly 180,000 clones; 70% to 90% were seen once. This TCR was recovered from an elderly man with COVID-19, enrolled during active disease. Sequencing was done on a sample of peripheral blood.

The CDR3 nucleotides are TGCGCCAGCAGCTCCAAACCGGGGGTGGATGAAAAACTGTTTTTT. Residues: CASSSKPGVDEKLFF. The genes are TRBV5-1 and TRBJ1-4, with a tentative D call TRBD1 (5 bases). Germline lookup yields CDR1 SGHRS and CDR2 YFSETQ. This CDR3 has 15 amino acids. The V end was cut by 3 bases, the J end by 6 bases, with 15 bases between.